One sample yielded the 25 T cell receptor beta chains listed below, sequenced in a study of T cells after yellow fever vaccination. TCRdb used MiXCR to reprocess the 5' RACE reads, holding one entry per CDR3 protein. The sample includes a few hundred thousand distinct CDR3 sequences, around 8.6% of them seen just once. The source was CD4+ T cells sorted from PBMCs, collected 5 days after the yellow fever booster vaccination. Every receptor here comes from a man aged 18 to 29 who received the YFV17D yellow fever vaccine.

CDR3 DNA sequence: TGTGCCAGCAGCTCTACCTTGGCTGGAAAGCAGTTCTTC. Its translation: CASSSTLAGKQFF. J is TRBJ2-1 and V is TRBV7-8, with D hard to call. Trimming shortened V by 4 bases and J by 11 bases, and 15 bases separated the two germline ends. The CDR3 has 13 amino acids. Germline lookup yields CDR1 SGHVS and CDR2 FQNEAQ.

This chain links TRBV2 with TRBJ1-2; D gene unclear. This CDR3 is built from 11 residues. Germline assignment: CDR1 SNHLY and CDR2 FYNNEI. V lost 6 bases to trimming and J lost 6 bases, with 8 bases between them. The CDR3 region is CASSETDGYTF. The CDR3 nucleotides are TGTGCCAGCAGCGAGACGGATGGCTACACCTTC.

The V and J genes are TRBV6-1 and TRBJ1-1, with no clear D. The V gene's germline CDR1 is MNHNS and CDR2 SASEGT. The CDR3 has 14 amino acids. V dropped 8 bases and J dropped 10 bases, with 23 bases sitting between them. CDR3: CASRTAYRLRRAFF. CDR3 nucleotides: TGTGCCAGCCGTACAGCTTACCGTTTACGGAGAGCTTTCTTT.

This clonotype was seen a handful of times. This sequence joins TRBV29-1 and TRBJ2-7; TRBD1 matches 8 bases. After removal of 6 bases from V and 1 base from J, the junction contained 5 bases not matched to a gene. The CDR3 runs 13 residues. Germline CDR1 is SQVTM and CDR2 is ANQGSEA. The CDR3 sequence is CSVRQGPSYEQYF. The CDR3 coding sequence is TGCAGCGTCCGACAGGGGCCATCCTACGAGCAGTACTTC.

Only a few counts were recorded for this clonotype. The V call is TRBV29-1, the J call TRBJ1-4, with unresolved D. Trimming took off 5 bases at V and 6 bases at J, with 16 bases between the two ends. In germline, CDR1 is SQVTM, CDR2 ANQGSEA. This CDR3 spans 14 amino acids. The CDR3 protein is CSVLLLGRDEKLFF. CDR3 in DNA: TGCAGCGTTCTCCTCTTAGGGCGGGATGAAAAACTGTTTTTT. Drawing the rest from reference TRBV29-1 and TRBJ1-4, the complete variable domain is SAVISQKPSRDICQRGTSLTIQCQVDSQVTMMFWYRQQPGQSLTLIATANQGSEATYESGFVIDKFPISRPNLTFSTLTVSNMSPEDSSIYLCSVLLLGRDEKLFFGSGTQLSVL.

The chain carries TRBV19 and TRBJ1-1; the D gene is possibly TRBD1 (5 bases). Germline values: CDR1 LNHDA, CDR2 SQIVND (reference sequence). The CDR3 length is 16 residues. V gave up 7 bases and J gave up 1 base, with 19 bases separating them. CDR3 protein: CASIPRGGRGNTEAFF. In DNA, the CDR3 is TGTGCCAGTATCCCCCGGGGGGGAAGGGGGAACACTGAAGCTTTCTTT.

This clonotype was counted a few times. V gene TRBV19 combines with J gene TRBJ1-5; 7 positions match TRBD1. The ends lost 8 bases at V and 3 bases at J; junction bases unmatched: 7. The germline gives CDR1 LNHDA, CDR2 SQIVND (reference sequence). The CDR3 extends over 14 amino acids. CDR3 sequence (DNA): TGTGCCAGTTCCAGGGGGACCCCCAATCAGCCCCAGCATTTT. Encoded protein: CASSRGTPNQPQHF.

This clonotype turned up a few times. The CDR3 DNA is TGTGCCAGCAGTCTGGACAACCGCTATGGCTACACCTTC. It yields the protein CASSLDNRYGYTF. The rearrangement uses TRBV6-5 and TRBJ1-2, with D possibly being TRBD1 (5 bases). Germline CDR1 MNHEY, CDR2 SVGAGI. Between the trimmed V and J ends, which lost 5 bases and 4 bases, there was a span of 11 bases. The CDR3 loop spans 13 amino acids.

This clonotype came up many times. The chain employs TRBV25-1 and TRBJ2-4, with TRBD2 identical over 11 bases. The CDR3 loop spans 15 amino acids. The V gene end was trimmed by 5 bases and the J gene end by 7 bases; junction bases not matched to a gene: 7. Germline V lookup: CDR1 MGHDK, CDR2 SYGVNS. CDR3 in DNA: TGTGCCAGCAGTTCCGCTAGCGGGGGGAGGAACATTCAGTACTTC. This translates into CASSSASGGRNIQYF.

The gene calls are TRBV6-2 or TRBV6-3 and TRBJ1-6, with D possibly matching TRBD1 (6 bases). This CDR3 is 16 amino acids long. V lost 5 bases to trimming and J lost 8 bases, with 19 bases between them. Germline V CDR1 and CDR2: MNHEY, SVGEGT. In DNA, the CDR3 is TGTGCCAGCAGTGCCCGACCGGGACATGGCGATTCACCCCTCCACTTT. Translation gives CASSARPGHGDSPLHF.

The chain recombines TRBV6-6 with TRBJ2-3, with 14 bases lining up with TRBD2. This CDR3 has 18 residues. J gave up 4 bases and V 6 bases, and 12 bases lay outside the gene matches. CDR1 is MNHNY, CDR2 SVGAGI, per germline (reference sequence). The CDR3 DNA reads TGTGCCAGCAGCCGACTAGCGGGGGGGCTCCCTCTCGCAGATACGCAGTATTTT. Translated: CASSRLAGGLPLADTQYF.

The rearrangement joins TRBV20-1 to TRBJ2-7, with D perhaps being TRBD1 or TRBD2 (5 bases each). Germline lookup yields CDR1 DFQATT and CDR2 SNEGSKA (reference sequence). The CDR3 covers 12 residues. V lost 6 bases and J lost 5, with 14 bases in between. CDR3 bases: TGCAGTGCGCCGAGGGACGGACACGAGCAGTACTTC. It encodes CSAPRDGHEQYF.

This chain uses TRBV5-4 with TRBJ2-5; the match to TRBD2 covers 11 bases. There are 15 residues in the CDR3. V was clipped by 3 bases and J by 5 bases; unmatched bases: 6. The germline V gene encodes CDR1 SGHNT and CDR2 YYREEE (reference sequence). The CDR3 reads CASSSGLAARETQYF. For the CDR3, the DNA is TGTGCCAGCAGCTCGGGACTAGCGGCGCGGGAGACCCAGTACTTC.

This clonotype was recorded at least ten times. V usage is TRBV7-9 and J usage is TRBJ2-1, with D possibly being TRBD1 or TRBD2 (5 bases each). Germline CDR1 is SEHNR and CDR2 is FQNEAQ (reference sequence). CDR3 length: 15 residues. V was cut by 5 bases and J by 5 bases, with 16 bases left in between. DNA for the CDR3: TGTGCCAGCAGCCCCCCCGGGACCCCGCACAATGAGCAGTTCTTC. Amino acid sequence: CASSPPGTPHNEQFF.

The chain carries TRBV5-4 and TRBJ1-2, with TRBD1 as a possible D gene (6 bases). Trimming shortened V by 0 bases and J by 4 bases, and 7 bases separated the two germline ends. The CDR3 has 13 amino acids. CDR1 SGHNT and CDR2 YYREEE come from the germline V gene (reference sequence). The CDR3 DNA reads TGTGCCAGCAGCTTGGACAGGGTCTATGGCTACACCTTC. Translating it yields CASSLDRVYGYTF.

This clonotype was found a few times. V usage is TRBV11-2 and J usage is TRBJ2-3, with D uncertain. The germline gives CDR1 SGHAT, CDR2 FQNNGV. The CDR3 covers 12 residues. With 6 bases removed from V and 4 bases from J, the gap between germline ends came to 8 bases. In nucleotides, the CDR3 is TGTGCCAGCAGACCAACGGCAGATACGCAGTATTTT. Protein sequence: CASRPTADTQYF.

This clonotype was seen more than once but under ten times. The chain joins TRBV4-1 to TRBJ2-5; D is tentatively TRBD1 or TRBD2 (6 bases each). This CDR3 is 17 amino acids long. The V gene's germline CDR1 is MGHRA and CDR2 YSYEKL. Trimming left V 3 bases short and J 1 base short, with 18 bases between. This CDR3 reads CASSQDLTGRIQETQYF. CDR3 coding DNA: TGCGCCAGCAGCCAGGACCTTACAGGGAGGATCCAAGAGACCCAGTACTTC.

This clonotype was seen repeatedly, ten times or more. The chain joins TRBV6-6 to TRBJ2-7; TRBD1 matches 7 bases. V dropped 6 bases and J dropped 6; count of bases not matched to a gene: 5. CDR1 MNHNY and CDR2 SVGAGI come from the germline V gene (reference sequence). The CDR3 runs 12 residues. The CDR3 is CASREQGSEQYF. In DNA form, the CDR3 reads TGTGCCAGCAGGGAACAGGGGAGCGAGCAGTACTTC.

There are a few counts of this clonotype. This chain uses TRBV6-5 with TRBJ1-6; 12 bases are a match to TRBD1. From germline, CDR1 is MNHEY and CDR2 SVGAGI. This CDR3 has 15 amino acids. The trim removed 5 bases at V and 10 bases at J, leaving 6 bases unmatched. For the CDR3, the DNA is TGTGCCAGCAGTGCCGGGACAGGGGGCGCGTCACCCCTCCACTTT. Translating gives CASSAGTGGASPLHF.

Worth noting for this clonotype: The junction and the germline gene differ at one end; a read error may be behind it. V usage is TRBV12-3 or TRBV12-4 and J usage is TRBJ2-7, with D tentatively TRBD1 (7 bases). The CDR3 totals 12 residues. The CDR3 protein is CASSLSRGTQNF. The DNA of the CDR3 is TGTGCCAGCAGTTTATCCAGGGGGACTCAGAACTTC.

The chain joins TRBV4-1 to TRBJ2-1; TRBD1 matches at 7 bases. With V trimmed by 0 bases and J by 7 bases, 6 bases remained unmatched. Germline V gene lookup returns CDR1 MGHRA and CDR2 YSYEKL. The CDR3 is made up of 15 amino acids. CDR3 residues: CASSQDGTAKNEQFF. Written as DNA, the CDR3 is TGCGCCAGCAGCCAAGATGGGACAGCGAAGAATGAGCAGTTCTTC.

This clonotype turned up a few times. The chain recombines TRBV6-1 with TRBJ1-4; a weak D match, TRBD1 (6 bases). With 4 bases removed from V and 8 bases from J, the gap between germline ends came to 20 bases. The CDR3 length is 16 residues. Germline CDR1 is MNHNS and CDR2 is SASEGT. This chain's CDR3 is CASSGPGQPYGEKLFF. The CDR3 DNA follows: TGTGCCAGCAGTGGGCCTGGACAGCCGTATGGCGAAAAACTGTTTTTT.

This sequence joins TRBV11-3 and TRBJ1-1, with D tentatively TRBD1 (5 bases). V was trimmed by 0 bases and J by 5 bases, leaving 13 bases between them. Germline V CDR1 and CDR2: SGHNT, YENEEA. The CDR3 runs to 15 residues. This CDR3 reads CASSLDGHGGTEAFF. The CDR3, as DNA: TGTGCCAGCAGCTTAGATGGTCACGGGGGAACTGAAGCTTTCTTT.

The chain links TRBV19 to TRBJ2-2; tentatively, D is TRBD1 or TRBD2 (5 bases each). This CDR3 region has 14 residues. V was clipped by 9 bases and J by 3 bases, with 14 bases between them. CDR1 is LNHDA and CDR2 is SQIVND in the germline V gene (reference sequence). In nucleotides, the CDR3 is TGTGCCAGCTTGCCGGGGCGGGACACCGGGGAGCTGTTTTTT. Its protein product is CASLPGRDTGELFF.

The chain links TRBV3-1 to TRBJ1-2; D is ambiguous. The CDR3 has 16 residues. The V gene's germline CDR1 is LGHDT and CDR2 YNNKEL (reference sequence). V lost 2 bases to trimming and J lost 8 bases, with 21 bases between them. CDR3 DNA sequence: TGTGCCAGCAGCCAAATAGGCCCCGGGGATGGACGGGGCTACACCTTC. Residues: CASSQIGPGDGRGYTF.